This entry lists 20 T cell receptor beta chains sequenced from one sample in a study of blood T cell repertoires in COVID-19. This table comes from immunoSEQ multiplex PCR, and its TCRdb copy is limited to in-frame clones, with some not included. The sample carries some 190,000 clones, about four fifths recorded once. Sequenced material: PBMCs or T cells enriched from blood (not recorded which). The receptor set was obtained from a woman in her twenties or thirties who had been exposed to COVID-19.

The DNA of the CDR3 is TGTGCCACCAGCAGAGTCTGGGACACAAACACCGGGGAGCTGTTTTTT. The encoded protein is CATSRVWDTNTGELFF. This chain uses TRBV15 with TRBJ2-2, with D possibly matching TRBD1 (6 bases). Germline V lookup: CDR1 LNHNV, CDR2 YYDKDF (reference sequence). The CDR3 totals 16 residues. Trimming removed 1 base from V and 2 bases from J, with 11 bases in between.

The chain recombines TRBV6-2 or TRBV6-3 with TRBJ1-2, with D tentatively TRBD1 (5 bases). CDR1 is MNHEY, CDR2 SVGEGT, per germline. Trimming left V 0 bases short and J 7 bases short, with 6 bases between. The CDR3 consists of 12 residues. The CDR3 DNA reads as TGTGCCAGCAGTTACTCGACAGTTGGCTACACCTTC. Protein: CASSYSTVGYTF.

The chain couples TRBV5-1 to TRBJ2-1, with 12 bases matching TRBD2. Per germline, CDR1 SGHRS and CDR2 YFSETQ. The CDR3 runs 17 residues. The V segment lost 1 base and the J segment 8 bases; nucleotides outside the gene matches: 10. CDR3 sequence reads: CASSLRPSGGAIDEQFF. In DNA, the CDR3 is TGCGCCAGCAGCTTGAGGCCTAGCGGGGGGGCGATAGATGAGCAGTTCTTC.

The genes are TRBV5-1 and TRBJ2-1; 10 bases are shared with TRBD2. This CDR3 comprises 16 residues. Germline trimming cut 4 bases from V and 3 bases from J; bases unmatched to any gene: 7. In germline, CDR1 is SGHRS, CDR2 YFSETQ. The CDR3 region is CASSTIAGGDYNEQFF. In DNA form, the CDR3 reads TGCGCCAGCAGCACAATAGCGGGGGGAGACTACAATGAGCAGTTCTTC. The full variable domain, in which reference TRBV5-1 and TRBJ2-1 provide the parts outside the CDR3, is KAGVTQTPRYLIKTRGQQVTLSCSPISGHRSVSWYQQTPGQGLQFLFEYFSETQRNKGNFPGRFSGRQFSNSRSEMNVSTLELGDSALYLCASSTIAGGDYNEQFFGPGTRLTVL.

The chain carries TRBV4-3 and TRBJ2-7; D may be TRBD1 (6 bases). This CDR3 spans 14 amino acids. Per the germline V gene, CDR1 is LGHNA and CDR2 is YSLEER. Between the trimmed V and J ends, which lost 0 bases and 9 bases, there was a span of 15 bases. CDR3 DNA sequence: TGCGCCAGCAGCCAAGATGGCACAGGGATTGGGCAGTACTTC. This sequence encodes CASSQDGTGIGQYF.

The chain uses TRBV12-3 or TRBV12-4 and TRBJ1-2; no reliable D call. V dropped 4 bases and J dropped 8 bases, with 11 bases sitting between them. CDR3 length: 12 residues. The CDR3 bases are TGTGCCAGCAGTTCAAGCCCTTGGGGCTACACCTTC. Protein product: CASSSSPWGYTF.

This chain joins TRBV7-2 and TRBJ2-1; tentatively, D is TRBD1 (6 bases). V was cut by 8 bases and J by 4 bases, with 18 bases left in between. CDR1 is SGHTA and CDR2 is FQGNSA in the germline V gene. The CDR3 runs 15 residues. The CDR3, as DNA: TGTGCCAGCTCTATAGGCGGGCAGGGGTACAATGAGCAGTTCTTC. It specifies CASSIGGQGYNEQFF.

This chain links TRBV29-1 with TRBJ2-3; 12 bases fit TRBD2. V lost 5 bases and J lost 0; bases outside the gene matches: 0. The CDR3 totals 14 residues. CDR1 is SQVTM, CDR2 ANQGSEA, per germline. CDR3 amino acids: CSVTSGGSTDTQYF. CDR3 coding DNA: TGCAGCGTTACTAGCGGGGGGAGCACAGATACGCAGTATTTT.

The CDR3 coding sequence is TGTGCCAGCAGCCTCACGACAGTCCGCTCCTACGAGCAGTACTTC. As protein: CASSLTTVRSYEQYF. The chain combines TRBV3-1 (or the pseudogene TRBV3-2) with TRBJ2-7; perhaps TRBD1 as D (5 bases). The length of the CDR3 is 15 residues. Germline V gives CDR1 LGHDT, CDR2 YNNKEL (reference sequence). V was cut by 4 bases and J by 0 bases, with 13 bases left in between.

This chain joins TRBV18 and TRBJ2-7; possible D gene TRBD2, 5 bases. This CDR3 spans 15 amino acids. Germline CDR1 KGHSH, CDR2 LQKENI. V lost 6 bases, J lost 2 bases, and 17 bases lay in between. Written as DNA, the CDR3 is TGTGCCAGCTCCCTCGGGGTCGCAGAACCCTACGAGCAGTACTTC. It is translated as CASSLGVAEPYEQYF.

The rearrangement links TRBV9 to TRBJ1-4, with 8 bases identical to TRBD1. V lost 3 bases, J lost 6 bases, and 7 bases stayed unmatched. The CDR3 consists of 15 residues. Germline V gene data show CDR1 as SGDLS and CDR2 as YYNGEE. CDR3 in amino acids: CASSDQGASDEKLFF. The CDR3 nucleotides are TGTGCCAGCAGCGATCAGGGGGCGTCTGATGAAAAACTGTTTTTT.

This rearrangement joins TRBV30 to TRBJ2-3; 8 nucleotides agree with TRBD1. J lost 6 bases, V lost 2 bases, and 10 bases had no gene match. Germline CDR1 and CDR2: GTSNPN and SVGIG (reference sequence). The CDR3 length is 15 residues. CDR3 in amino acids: CAWSSGQGRFDTQYF. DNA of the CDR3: TGTGCCTGGAGTTCTGGACAGGGTCGCTTTGATACGCAGTATTTT.

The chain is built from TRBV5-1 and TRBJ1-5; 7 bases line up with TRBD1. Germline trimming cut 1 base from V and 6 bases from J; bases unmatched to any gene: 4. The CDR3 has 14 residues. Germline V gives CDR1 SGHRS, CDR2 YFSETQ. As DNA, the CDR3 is TGCGCCAGCAGCTTGATGACAGGGAGTCAGCCCCAGCATTTT. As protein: CASSLMTGSQPQHF.

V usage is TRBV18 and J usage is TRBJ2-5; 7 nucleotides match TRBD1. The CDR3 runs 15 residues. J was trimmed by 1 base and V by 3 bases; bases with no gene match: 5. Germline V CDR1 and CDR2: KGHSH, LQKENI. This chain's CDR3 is CASSPGTAFQETQYF. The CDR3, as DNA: TGTGCCAGCTCACCTGGGACAGCTTTCCAAGAGACCCAGTACTTC.

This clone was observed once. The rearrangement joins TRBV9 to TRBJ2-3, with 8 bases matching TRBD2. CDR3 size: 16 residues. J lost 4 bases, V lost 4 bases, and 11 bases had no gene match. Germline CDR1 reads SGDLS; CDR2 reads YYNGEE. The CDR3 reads CASSPGGALVADTQYF. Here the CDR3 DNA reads TGTGCCAGCAGCCCCGGGGGGGCCTTAGTCGCAGATACGCAGTATTTT. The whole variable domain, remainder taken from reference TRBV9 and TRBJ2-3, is DSGVTQTPKHLITATGQRVTLRCSPRSGDLSVYWYQQSLDQGLQFLIQYYNGEERAKGNILERFSAQQFPDLHSELNLSSLELGDSALYFCASSPGGALVADTQYFGPGTRLTVL.

CDR3 residues: CASSAGAGSTDTQYF. CDR3 sequence (DNA): TGTGCCAGCAGTGCCGGAGCGGGGAGCACAGATACGCAGTATTTT. This rearrangement joins TRBV7-3 to TRBJ2-3, with 7 bases aligning to TRBD2. The length of the CDR3 is 15 residues. Germline loops: CDR1 SGHTA, CDR2 FQGTGA. V dropped 6 bases and J dropped 0; count of bases not matched to a gene: 6.

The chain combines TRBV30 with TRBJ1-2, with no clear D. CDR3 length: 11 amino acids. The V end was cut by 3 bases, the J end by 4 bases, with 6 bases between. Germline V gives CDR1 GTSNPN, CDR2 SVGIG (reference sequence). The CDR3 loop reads CAWSVVYGYTF. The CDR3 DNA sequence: TGTGCCTGGAGCGTCGTCTATGGCTACACCTTC.

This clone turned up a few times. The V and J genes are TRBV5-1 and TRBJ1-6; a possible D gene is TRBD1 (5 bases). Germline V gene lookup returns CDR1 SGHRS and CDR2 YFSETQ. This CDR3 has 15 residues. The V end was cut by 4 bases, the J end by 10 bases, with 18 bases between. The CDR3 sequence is CASSLDGGEGSPLHF. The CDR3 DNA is TGCGCCAGCAGCCTAGACGGAGGGGAAGGGTCACCCCTCCACTTT. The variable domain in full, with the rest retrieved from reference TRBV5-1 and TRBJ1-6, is KAGVTQTPRYLIKTRGQQVTLSCSPISGHRSVSWYQQTPGQGLQFLFEYFSETQRNKGNFPGRFSGRQFSNSRSEMNVSTLELGDSALYLCASSLDGGEGSPLHFGNGTRLTVT.

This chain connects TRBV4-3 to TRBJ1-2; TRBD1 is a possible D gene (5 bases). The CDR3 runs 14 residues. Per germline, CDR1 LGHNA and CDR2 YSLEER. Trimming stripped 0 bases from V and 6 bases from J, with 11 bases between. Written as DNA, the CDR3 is TGCGCCAGCAGCCAAGATCGGGAGGGGAATGGCTACACCTTC. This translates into CASSQDREGNGYTF.

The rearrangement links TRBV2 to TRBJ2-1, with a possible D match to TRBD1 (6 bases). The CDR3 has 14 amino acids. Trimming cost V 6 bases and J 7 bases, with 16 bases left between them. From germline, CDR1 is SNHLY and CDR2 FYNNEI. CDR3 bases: TGTGCCAGCAGCGACACCTACGACAGGAATGAGCAGTTCTTC. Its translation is CASSDTYDRNEQFF.